This T cell receptor beta chain was sequenced for a study of graft-versus-host responses after intestinal transplantation. Study details: Recipients had multivisceral, liver-intestinal, or isolated intestinal transplants. The recipients all started with anti-thymocyte globulin induction and then took tacrolimus and steroids for two to four years.

Study outcomes and limitations: Detection of GvH clones occurred in recipient marrow, and some had their first appearance in ileum or blood.

Points on this clone: The antigen is undetermined.

Assay used: immunoSEQ multiplex PCR; TCRdb lists only in-frame clones, some missing. The sample consists of more than 65,000 clones, about 91% of them appearing once. The germline V gene encodes CDR1 SGDLS and CDR2 YYNGEE. V was clipped by 4 bases and J by 2 bases, with 10 bases between them. The CDR3 consists of 14 residues. This clonotype originated in a human donor who was the organ donor for an intestinal transplant. The rearrangement joins TRBV9 to TRBJ1-5; D remains unclear. Sequenced material: unstimulated CD8+ T cells sorted from spleen or lymph node cells, taken before transplant. Written as DNA, the CDR3 is TGTGCCAGCAGCCCGGATCGGGGCAATCAGCCCCAGCATTTT. Translated, it gives CASSPDRGNQPQHF.